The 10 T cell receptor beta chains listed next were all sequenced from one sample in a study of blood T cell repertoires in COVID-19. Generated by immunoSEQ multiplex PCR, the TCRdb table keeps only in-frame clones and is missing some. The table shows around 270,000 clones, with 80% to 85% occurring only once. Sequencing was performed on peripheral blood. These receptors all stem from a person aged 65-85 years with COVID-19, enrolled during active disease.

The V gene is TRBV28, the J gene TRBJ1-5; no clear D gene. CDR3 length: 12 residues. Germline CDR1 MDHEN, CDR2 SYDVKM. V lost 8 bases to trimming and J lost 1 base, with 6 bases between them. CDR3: CASEASNQPQHF. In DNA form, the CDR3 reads TGTGCCAGCGAGGCGAGCAATCAGCCCCAGCATTTT.

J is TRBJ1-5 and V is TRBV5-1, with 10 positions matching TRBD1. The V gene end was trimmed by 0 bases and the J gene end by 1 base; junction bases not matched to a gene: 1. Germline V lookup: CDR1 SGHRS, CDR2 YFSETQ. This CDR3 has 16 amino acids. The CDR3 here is CASSLGDRGSNQPQHF. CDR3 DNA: TGCGCCAGCAGCTTGGGGGACAGGGGAAGCAATCAGCCCCAGCATTTT.

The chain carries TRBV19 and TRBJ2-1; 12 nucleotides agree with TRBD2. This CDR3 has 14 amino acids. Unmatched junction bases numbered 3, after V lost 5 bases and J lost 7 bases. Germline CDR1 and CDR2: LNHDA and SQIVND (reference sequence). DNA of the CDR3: TGTGCCAGTAGTCCCGGGACTAGCGGGAATGAGCAGTTCTTC. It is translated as CASSPGTSGNEQFF.

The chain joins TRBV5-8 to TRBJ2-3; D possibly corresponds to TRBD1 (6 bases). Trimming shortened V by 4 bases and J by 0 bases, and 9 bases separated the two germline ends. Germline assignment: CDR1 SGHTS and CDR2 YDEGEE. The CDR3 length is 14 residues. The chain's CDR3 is CASSRGQSTDTQYF. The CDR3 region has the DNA TGTGCCAGCAGCAGAGGACAGAGCACAGATACGCAGTATTTT.

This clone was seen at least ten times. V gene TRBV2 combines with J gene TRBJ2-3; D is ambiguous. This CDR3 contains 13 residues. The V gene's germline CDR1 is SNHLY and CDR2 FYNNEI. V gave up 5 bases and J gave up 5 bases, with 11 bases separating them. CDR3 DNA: TGTGCCAGCAGTCTATTTCTAGGAGATACGCAGTATTTT. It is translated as CASSLFLGDTQYF. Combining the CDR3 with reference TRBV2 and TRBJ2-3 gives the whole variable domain EPEVTQTPSHQVTQMGQEVILRCVPISNHLYFYWYRQILGQKVEFLVSFYNNEISEKSEIFDDQFSVERPDGSNFTLKIRSTKLEDSAMYFCASSLFLGDTQYFGPGTRLTVL.

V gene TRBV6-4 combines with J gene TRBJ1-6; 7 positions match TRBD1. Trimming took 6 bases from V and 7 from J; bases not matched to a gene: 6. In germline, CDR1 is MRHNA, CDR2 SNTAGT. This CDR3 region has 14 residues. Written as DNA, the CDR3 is TGTGCCAGCAGCCCTGACAGGGCAAATTCACCCCTCCACTTT. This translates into CASSPDRANSPLHF.

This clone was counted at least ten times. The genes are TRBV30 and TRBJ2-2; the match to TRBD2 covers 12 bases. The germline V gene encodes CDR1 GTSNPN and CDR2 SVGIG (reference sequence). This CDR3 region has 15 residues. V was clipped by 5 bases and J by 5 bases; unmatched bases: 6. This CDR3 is CAWGFGTSGTGELFF. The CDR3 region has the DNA TGTGCCTGGGGCTTCGGGACTAGCGGGACCGGGGAGCTGTTTTTT. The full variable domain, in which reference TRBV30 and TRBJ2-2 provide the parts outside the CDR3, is SQTIHQWPATLVQPVGSPLSLECTVEGTSNPNLYWYRQAAGRGLQLLFYSVGIGQISSEVPQNLSASRPQDRQFILSSKKLLLSDSGFYLCAWGFGTSGTGELFFGEGSRLTVL.

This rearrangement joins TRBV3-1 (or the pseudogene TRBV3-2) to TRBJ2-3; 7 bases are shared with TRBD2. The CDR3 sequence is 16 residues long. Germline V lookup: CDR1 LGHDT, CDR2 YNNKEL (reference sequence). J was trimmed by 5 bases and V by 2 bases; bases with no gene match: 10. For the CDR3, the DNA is TGTGCCAGCAGCCAACCAGCGGGATCTAGGGGAGATACGCAGTATTTT. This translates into CASSQPAGSRGDTQYF.

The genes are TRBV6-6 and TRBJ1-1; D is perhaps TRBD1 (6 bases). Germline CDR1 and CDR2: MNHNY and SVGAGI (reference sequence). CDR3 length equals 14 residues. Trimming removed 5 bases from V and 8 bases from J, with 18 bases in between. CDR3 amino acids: CASSPTTGFPEAFF. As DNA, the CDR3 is TGTGCCAGCAGTCCGACCACAGGGTTCCCCGAAGCTTTCTTT.

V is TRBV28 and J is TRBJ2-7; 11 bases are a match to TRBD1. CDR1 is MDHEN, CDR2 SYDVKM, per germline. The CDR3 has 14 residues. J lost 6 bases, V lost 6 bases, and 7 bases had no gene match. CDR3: CASRDTGTGGEQYF. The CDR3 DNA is TGTGCCAGCAGAGATACCGGGACAGGGGGCGAGCAGTACTTC.